The 7 T cell receptor beta chains reported below all come from one sample, sequenced in a study of T cell responses to AZD1222 COVID-19 vaccine. Data came from immunoSEQ multiplex PCR; TCRdb stores just in-frame clones and leaves some out. The table shows some 150,000 clones, with 85% to 95% occurring only once. The specimen was peripheral blood, collected on day 0 of AZD1222 vaccination. The receptors shown here come from an adult in good health.

The chain couples TRBV6-5 to TRBJ2-1; 14 nucleotides match TRBD2. Germline V lookup: CDR1 MNHEY, CDR2 SVGAGI. This CDR3 spans 16 amino acids. V dropped 2 bases and J dropped 7; count of bases not matched to a gene: 4. The CDR3 protein is CASSYLRTSGRNEQFF. CDR3 nucleotides: TGTGCCAGCAGTTACCTTAGGACTAGCGGGAGGAATGAGCAGTTCTTC.

This clone is a singleton in its sample. The chain combines TRBV14 with TRBJ1-2, with 9 positions matching TRBD1. Germline V gene lookup returns CDR1 SGHDN and CDR2 FVKESK. CDR3 length: 16 residues. Trimming removed 4 bases from V and 2 bases from J; junction bases left unmatched: 8. Here the CDR3 DNA reads TGTGCCAGCAGCCGCAGCTGGGACAGGGTGAACTATGGCTACACCTTC. Protein sequence: CASSRSWDRVNYGYTF.

This chain joins TRBV12-5 and TRBJ1-3; D uncertain. The CDR3 sequence is 11 residues long. V lost 1 base, J lost 5 bases, and 0 bases lay in between. The germline gives CDR1 LGHNT, CDR2 FRNRAP. CDR3 DNA sequence: TGTGCTAGTGGTTTGGGAAACACCATATATTTT. This translates into CASGLGNTIYF.

The V call is TRBV10-3, the J call TRBJ1-5, with D possibly matching TRBD1 (6 bases). This CDR3 has 18 residues. Germline assignment: CDR1 ENHRY and CDR2 SYGVKD. V lost 2 bases and J lost 2, with 19 bases in between. In nucleotides, the CDR3 is TGTGCCATCAGTGAGGTTATGTCGATACAGGGAGGCAATCAGCCCCAGCATTTT. It encodes CAISEVMSIQGGNQPQHF.

The rearrangement links TRBV5-5 to TRBJ2-7, with 9 positions matching TRBD2. The germline V gene has CDR1 SGHKS and CDR2 YYEKEE (reference sequence). J gave up 7 bases and V 0 bases, and 5 bases lay outside the gene matches. CDR3 length: 14 residues. The CDR3, as DNA: TGTGCCAGCAGCTTGGTGGCTAGCGGGATAGAGCAGTACTTC. Protein: CASSLVASGIEQYF.

The V gene is TRBV18, the J gene TRBJ1-1; D is unclear. This CDR3 spans 16 amino acids. Germline CDR1 KGHSH, CDR2 LQKENI. Trimming took 2 bases from V and 1 from J, leaving 14 bases between them. The CDR3 DNA reads TGTGCCAGCTCACCATGGGAGCCCGGAGGGAACACTGAAGCTTTCTTT. The encoded protein is CASSPWEPGGNTEAFF. The variable domain in full, with the rest retrieved from reference TRBV18 and TRBJ1-1, is NAGVMQNPRHLVRRRGQEARLRCSPMKGHSHVYWYRQLPEEGLKFMVYLQKENIIDESGMPKERFSAEFPKEGPSILRIQQVVRGDSAAYFCASSPWEPGGNTEAFFGQGTRLTVV.

V is TRBV5-1 and J is TRBJ2-1, with D possibly being TRBD1 or TRBD2 (6 bases each). The V end lost 7 bases, the J end lost 4 bases, and 18 bases lay between the germline ends. This CDR3 is 15 amino acids long. Germline loops: CDR1 SGHRS, CDR2 YFSETQ. The CDR3 DNA reads TGCGCCAGCCAACCCCGCGGGACAACATACAATGAGCAGTTCTTC. Its translation is CASQPRGTTYNEQFF.